This record concerns one TCR beta chain sequence. Its recognized antigen is unknown. Per-base qualities were not stored, and no clone one base away is much larger. The immunoSEQ Assay, a bias-controlled multiplex PCR, was used to amplify TCRbeta CDR3 regions from genomic DNA. In the original analysis: Nucleated cell counts per sample were estimated from amplification of reference gene primers within the assay. To quantify the absolute abundance of each unique TCRbeta CDR3 rearrangement, sequence reads were collapsed and filtered. Productive Simpson clonality was computed per sample as the square root of Simpson's diversity index over productive rearrangements. In TCRdb, the immuneACCESS table is reduced to in-frame sequences with V and J assigned. These tables do not hold every clone; where another copy was compared, an unresolved V gene accounts for under half, and the others remain unexplained. V, J and clone size are those of that table, while D and trimming were read from the DNA. This sample holds 150,000 to 200,000 clones; roughly 79% were observed only once. Jointly, the top ten make up 15% to 20% of the sample.

Collaborating institutions collected whole blood in K2EDTA tubes following their own protocols. For TCRbeta analysis, collaborators shipped samples as frozen whole blood, isolated PBMCs, or DNA extracted from either of those sample types. In the germline V gene (reference sequence), CDR1 corresponds to PRHDT and CDR2 to FYEKMQ. V is pared back by 4 bases and J by 6 bases, with 14 bases lying between the germline termini. Counted from cysteine to phenylalanine, this CDR3 has 14 amino acids. The entry retains the CDR3 DNA only, 42 bases that are in frame from base 1. The data are from a study of blood T cell repertoires in COVID-19 (dated by TCRdb to the early 2020s). Regarding the study in general: Samples covering the acute and convalescent phases of COVID-19 were provided by collaborators in the United States, Italy and Spain. The material from the prospective study consisted of cDNA or gDNA derived from T cells, B-cell-depleted T cells, or PBMCs. Deeply sampled blood TCRbeta repertoires from subjects exposed to, actively infected with, or recovered from COVID-19 were included in the dataset. The repertoires were made available in a free public database intended to serve as a resource for research on the immune response to SARS-CoV-2. The samples were drawn from the first 160 participants of the ongoing ImmuneRACE study and from 1,254 subjects provided by 6 global collaborators. Nearly every sample came with metadata listing a de-identified subject ID, COVID-19 status, age in years and sex. Where available, HLA class I and class II types were taken from metadata supplied by the sample provider and were not determined by assay-based typing.

Here is what the overall study found, with its caveats: The amount of clinical and demographic metadata varied by source and participant and was provided uncurated.

The TCR originated in a man in his sixties with active or convalescent COVID-19. The chain was built from TRBV13 and TRBJ2-3, with no confident D gene call. Sample: peripheral blood. The bases are TGTGCCAGCAGCTCCCTTGGTTTCGGTGATACGCAGTATTTT. The encoded protein is CASSSLGFGDTQYF.